The TCR beta chain under discussion was sequenced for a study of CD8+ T cells in alopecia areata. Overall study findings and caveats: TCR sharing across patients was less clear than in mice, possibly HLA-related. Normal skin's resident alphabeta T cells are sequenced alongside lesional scalp T cells.

After isolation, RNA underwent reverse transcription to generate cDNA as the sequencing template. The method was immunoSEQ multiplex PCR; TCRdb's version includes in-frame clones alone and lacks a portion of them. The profile shows about 14,000 clones, around 60% of them singletons. With regard to this clone: The antigen is unknown.

The length of the CDR3 is 15 residues. Germline CDR1 reads MNHEY; CDR2 reads SVGAGI. The ends were cut back, 4 bases at V and 7 bases at J, with 17 bases in the middle. Sorting of CD4+ cells into CD25+CD127- cells was performed for 4 to 6 patients. The V gene is TRBV6-5, the J gene TRBJ2-1; D perhaps matches TRBD2 (6 bases). Sequenced material: CD4+ Tregs sorted from blood. The source of this sequence is a human donor with alopecia areata. CDR3 coding DNA: TGTGCCAGCAGTTCATTAGCGGCCCCCGCAAATGAGCAGTTCTTC. Encoded protein: CASSSLAAPANEQFF.